This T cell receptor (beta chain) was found in a study of blood T cell repertoires in COVID-19. Across the study: Samples of COVID-19 (acute and convalescent) were obtained from the United States, Italy and Spain.

This CDR3 comprises 15 residues. V was trimmed by 4 bases and J by 3 bases, leaving 17 bases between them. Germline V gives CDR1 SGHRS, CDR2 YFSETQ. Per the original data handling: Amplified reference gene primers provided the basis for estimating nucleated cell counts. Measured with immunoSEQ multiplex PCR; TCRdb has only the in-frame clones, and not every one. That table supplies the V and J calls and clone size; D and trimming were determined from the DNA. The table shows 27,000 or so clones, with approximately 86% occurring only once. The clonotype was recovered from a man at least 80 years old with active or convalescent COVID-19. What was sequenced was peripheral blood. This chain uses TRBV5-1 with TRBJ2-7; D may be TRBD2 (5 bases). The chain's CDR3 is CASSLLPGIGYEQYF. DNA of the CDR3: TGCGCCAGCAGCCTACTCCCCGGGATTGGCTACGAGCAGTACTTC.